This T cell receptor (beta chain) came from a study of neurological immune-mediated disorders. Study-level background: Multiple sclerosis patients numbered around 34, with around 31 relapsing-remitting and 3 secondary progressive. Findings and limits, study-wide: Among 34 multiple sclerosis patients, 18 had repertoires that phylogenetic grouping placed in one related-CDR3 cluster, a possible signature. Falling below healthy controls, multiple sclerosis showed the least TCR clonal expansion, while HTLV-1-associated myelopathy showed the most.

This clonotype was seen at least ten times. Its antigen remains unknown. The team produced cDNA through 5'RACE using 10-nucleotide random UMIs. One entry per CDR3 protein, called by TCRdb with MiXCR from the 5' RACE reads. There are about 120,000 distinct CDR3 sequences in the sample; roughly 3.4% occur only once, and about 1.2% lies in the top ten. This receptor was obtained from a woman in her twenties or thirties with multiple sclerosis. Sequenced material: PBMCs.

The CDR3 loop reads CASSSATSGRTGELFF. CDR3 in DNA: TGCGCCAGCAGCTCGGCGACTAGCGGGAGGACCGGGGAGCTGTTTTTT. This sequence joins TRBV5-1 and TRBJ2-2, with 13 positions matching TRBD2. The trim removed 3 bases at V and 5 bases at J, leaving 4 bases unmatched. Germline loops: CDR1 SGHRS, CDR2 YFSETQ. This CDR3 has 16 residues.